Reported below is one T cell receptor beta chain. No antigen is known for it. The sample comes from a study of vaccination and CD4 T cells after COVID-19. Cultured CD4+ T-cell DNA underwent Oncomine TCR Beta short-read sequencing. One entry per CDR3 protein results from TCRdb running MiXCR on the PCR reads. Of nearly 15,000 distinct CDR3 sequences listed, less than 55% are singletons. CDR3 length: 15 amino acids. Looked up from germline, CDR1 is DFQATT and CDR2 is SNEGSKA (reference sequence). V gave up 3 bases and J gave up 7 bases; unmatched junction bases: 10. Sample treatment: roughly 10-day PBMC culture with coronavirus spike peptide pools or control peptides (ViraFEST assay). Peptide pools at roughly 10 ug/ml and IL-2 at 8.5 to 10 IU/ml were added to cultures of under 2.5 million PBMCs per well.

This TCR derives from a human donor who had recovered from COVID-19. V is TRBV20-1 and J is TRBJ2-4; 9 nucleotides line up with TRBD2. Material: CD4+ T cells from blood, cultured in vitro. The DNA for the CDR3 is TGCAGTGCTAGCAGGCGGGAGGGCCCTGAGAACATTCAGTACTTC. Protein: CSASRREGPENIQYF.